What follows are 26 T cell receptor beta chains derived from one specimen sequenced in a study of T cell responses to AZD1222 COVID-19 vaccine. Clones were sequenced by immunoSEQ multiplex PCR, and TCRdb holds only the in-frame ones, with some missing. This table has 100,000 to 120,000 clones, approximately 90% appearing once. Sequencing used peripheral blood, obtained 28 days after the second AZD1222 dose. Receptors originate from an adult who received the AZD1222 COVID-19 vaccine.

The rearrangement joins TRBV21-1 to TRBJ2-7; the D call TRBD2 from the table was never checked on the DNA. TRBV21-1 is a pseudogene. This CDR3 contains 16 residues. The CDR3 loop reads CASSSGAGGGSYEQYF. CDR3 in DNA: TGTGCCAGCAGCAGTGGGGCGGGAGGTGGTTCCTACGAGCAGTACTTC.

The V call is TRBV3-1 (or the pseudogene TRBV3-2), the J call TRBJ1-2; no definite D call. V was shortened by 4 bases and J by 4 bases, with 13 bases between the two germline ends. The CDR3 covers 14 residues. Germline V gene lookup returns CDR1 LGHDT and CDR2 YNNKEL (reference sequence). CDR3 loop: CASSPPGRGYGYTF. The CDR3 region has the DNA TGTGCCAGCAGCCCTCCCGGACGGGGCTATGGCTACACCTTC.

As DNA, the CDR3 is TGTGCCAGCAGCTTCCGTGGACAGGGTTCATTCGGCACAGATACGCAGTATTTT. Translated, it gives CASSFRGQGSFGTDTQYF. The V and J genes are TRBV2 and TRBJ2-3; 8 nucleotides line up with TRBD1. CDR3 length: 18 amino acids. From germline, CDR1 is SNHLY and CDR2 FYNNEI. The junction had 15 bases not matched to a gene; V was cut back by 6 bases and J by 1 base.

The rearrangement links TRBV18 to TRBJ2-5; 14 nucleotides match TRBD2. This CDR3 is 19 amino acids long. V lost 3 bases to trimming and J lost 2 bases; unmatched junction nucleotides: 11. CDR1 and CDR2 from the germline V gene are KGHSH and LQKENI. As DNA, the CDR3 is TGTGCCAGCTCACCTCCTCGGACTAGCGGGAGGCCTACACAAGAGACCCAGTACTTC. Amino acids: CASSPPRTSGRPTQETQYF.

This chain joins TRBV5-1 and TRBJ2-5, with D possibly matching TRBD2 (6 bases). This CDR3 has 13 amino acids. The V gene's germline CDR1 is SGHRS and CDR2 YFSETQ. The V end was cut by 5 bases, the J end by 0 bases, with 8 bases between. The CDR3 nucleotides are TGCGCCAGCAGGGACTATCACCAAGAGACCCAGTACTTC. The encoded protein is CASRDYHQETQYF.

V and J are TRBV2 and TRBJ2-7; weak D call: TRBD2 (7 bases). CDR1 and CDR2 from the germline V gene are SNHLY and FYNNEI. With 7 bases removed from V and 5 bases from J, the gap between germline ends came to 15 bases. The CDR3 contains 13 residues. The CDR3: CASNSGGGDEQYF. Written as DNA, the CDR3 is TGTGCCAGCAACTCTGGCGGGGGCGACGAGCAGTACTTC.

The CDR3 sequence is CAINAETNYGYTF. In DNA, the CDR3 is TGTGCCATCAATGCAGAAACTAACTATGGCTACACCTTC. The J gene is TRBJ1-2, the V gene TRBV10-3, with D unclear. Germline loops: CDR1 ENHRY, CDR2 SYGVKD. This CDR3 has 13 residues. Trimming stripped 7 bases from V and 0 bases from J, with 9 bases between.

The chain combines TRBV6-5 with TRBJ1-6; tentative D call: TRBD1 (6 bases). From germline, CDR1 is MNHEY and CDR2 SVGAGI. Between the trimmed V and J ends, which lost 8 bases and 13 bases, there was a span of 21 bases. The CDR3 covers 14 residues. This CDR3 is CASVQQGNLRPLHF. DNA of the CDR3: TGTGCCAGCGTCCAACAGGGAAATCTCAGGCCCCTCCACTTT.

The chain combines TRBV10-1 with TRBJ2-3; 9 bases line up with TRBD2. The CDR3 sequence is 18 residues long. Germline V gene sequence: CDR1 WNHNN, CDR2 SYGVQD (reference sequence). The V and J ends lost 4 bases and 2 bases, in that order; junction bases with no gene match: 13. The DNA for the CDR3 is TGCGCCAGCAGTGGGATAATAGCGGGAGAGACCTACACAGATACGCAGTATTTT. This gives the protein CASSGIIAGETYTDTQYF.

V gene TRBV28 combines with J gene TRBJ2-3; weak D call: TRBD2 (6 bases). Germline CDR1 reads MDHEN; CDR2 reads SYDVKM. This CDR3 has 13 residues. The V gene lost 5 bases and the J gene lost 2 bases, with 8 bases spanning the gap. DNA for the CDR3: TGTGCCAGCAGTCTAGCGACCACAGATACGCAGTATTTT. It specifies CASSLATTDTQYF.

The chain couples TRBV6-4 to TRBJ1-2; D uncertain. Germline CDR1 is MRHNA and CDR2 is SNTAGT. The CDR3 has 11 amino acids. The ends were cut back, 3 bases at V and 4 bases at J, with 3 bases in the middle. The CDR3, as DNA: TGTGCCAGCAGTGATTTCTATGGCTACACCTTC. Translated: CASSDFYGYTF.

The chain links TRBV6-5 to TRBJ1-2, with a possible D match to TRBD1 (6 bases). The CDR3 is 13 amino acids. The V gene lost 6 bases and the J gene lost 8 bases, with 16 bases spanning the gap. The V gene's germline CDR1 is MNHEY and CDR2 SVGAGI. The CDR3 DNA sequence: TGTGCCAGCAGCCAGACAGGCTACGGGGGCTACACCTTC. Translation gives CASSQTGYGGYTF.

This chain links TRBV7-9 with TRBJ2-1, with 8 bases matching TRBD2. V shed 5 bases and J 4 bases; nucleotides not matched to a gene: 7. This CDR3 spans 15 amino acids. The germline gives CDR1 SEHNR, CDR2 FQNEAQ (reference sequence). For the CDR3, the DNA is TGTGCCAGCAGCCCGCCGGGACTAGAGTACAATGAGCAGTTCTTC. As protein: CASSPPGLEYNEQFF.

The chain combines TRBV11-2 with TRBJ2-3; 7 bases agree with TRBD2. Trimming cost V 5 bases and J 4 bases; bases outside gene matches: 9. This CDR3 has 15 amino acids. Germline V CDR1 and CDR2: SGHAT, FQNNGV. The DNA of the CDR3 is TGTGCCAGCAGCCGGGGGGTGGCGGTTTCAGATACGCAGTATTTT. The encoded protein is CASSRGVAVSDTQYF.

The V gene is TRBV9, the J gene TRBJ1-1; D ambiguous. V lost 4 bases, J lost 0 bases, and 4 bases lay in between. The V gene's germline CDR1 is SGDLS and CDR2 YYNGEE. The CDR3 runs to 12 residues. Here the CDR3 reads CASSWVNTEAFF. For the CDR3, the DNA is TGTGCCAGCAGCTGGGTGAACACTGAAGCTTTCTTT.

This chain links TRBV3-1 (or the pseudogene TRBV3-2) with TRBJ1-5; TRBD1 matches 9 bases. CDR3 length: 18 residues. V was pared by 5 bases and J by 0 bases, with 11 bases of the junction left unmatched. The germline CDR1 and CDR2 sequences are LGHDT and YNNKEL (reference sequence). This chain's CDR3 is CASSTADRGPYSNQPQHF. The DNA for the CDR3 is TGTGCCAGCAGCACGGCGGACAGGGGTCCGTATAGCAATCAGCCCCAGCATTTT.

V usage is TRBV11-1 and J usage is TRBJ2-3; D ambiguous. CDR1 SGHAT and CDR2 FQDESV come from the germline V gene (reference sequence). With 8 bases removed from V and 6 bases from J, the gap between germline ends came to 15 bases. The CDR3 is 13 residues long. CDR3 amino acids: CASLGPLVDTQYF. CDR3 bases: TGTGCCAGCCTCGGCCCTCTTGTGGATACGCAGTATTTT.

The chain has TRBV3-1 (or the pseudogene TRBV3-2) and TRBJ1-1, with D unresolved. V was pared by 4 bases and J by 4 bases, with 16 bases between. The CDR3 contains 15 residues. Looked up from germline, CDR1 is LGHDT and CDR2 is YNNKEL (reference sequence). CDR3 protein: CASSLSSNSGTEAFF. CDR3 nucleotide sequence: TGTGCCAGCAGCCTCTCCAGTAATTCGGGCACTGAAGCTTTCTTT.

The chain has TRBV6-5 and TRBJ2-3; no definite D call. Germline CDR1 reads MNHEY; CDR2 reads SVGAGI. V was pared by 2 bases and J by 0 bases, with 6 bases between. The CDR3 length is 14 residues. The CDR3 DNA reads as TGTGCCAGCAGTTACGCAAGAAGCACAGATACGCAGTATTTT. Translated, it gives CASSYARSTDTQYF.

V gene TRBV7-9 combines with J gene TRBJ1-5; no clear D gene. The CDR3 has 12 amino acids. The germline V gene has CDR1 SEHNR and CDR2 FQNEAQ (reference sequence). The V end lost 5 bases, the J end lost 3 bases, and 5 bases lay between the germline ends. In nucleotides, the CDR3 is TGTGCCAGCAGCGGAACCAATCAGCCCCAGCATTTT. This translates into CASSGTNQPQHF.

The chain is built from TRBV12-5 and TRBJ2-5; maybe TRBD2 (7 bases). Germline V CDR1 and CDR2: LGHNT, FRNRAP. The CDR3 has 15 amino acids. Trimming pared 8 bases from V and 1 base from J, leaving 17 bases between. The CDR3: CASRGGYGSQETQYF. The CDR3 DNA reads TGTGCTAGTAGGGGGGGGTACGGGAGCCAAGAGACCCAGTACTTC.

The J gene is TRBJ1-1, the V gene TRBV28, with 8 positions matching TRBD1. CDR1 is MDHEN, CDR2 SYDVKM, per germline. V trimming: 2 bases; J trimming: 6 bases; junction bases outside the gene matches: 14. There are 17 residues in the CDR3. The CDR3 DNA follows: TGTGCCAGCAGTTTACAGTGGTGGCAGGGGGCAGGGGCTGAAGCTTTCTTT. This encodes CASSLQWWQGAGAEAFF.

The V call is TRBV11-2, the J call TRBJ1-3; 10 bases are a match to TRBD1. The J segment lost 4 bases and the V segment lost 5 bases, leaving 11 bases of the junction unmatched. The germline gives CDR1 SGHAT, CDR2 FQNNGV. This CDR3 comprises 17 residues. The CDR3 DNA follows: TGTGCCAGCAGCCCTACCTGGACAGGGGGGACAGGAAACACCATATATTTT. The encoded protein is CASSPTWTGGTGNTIYF.

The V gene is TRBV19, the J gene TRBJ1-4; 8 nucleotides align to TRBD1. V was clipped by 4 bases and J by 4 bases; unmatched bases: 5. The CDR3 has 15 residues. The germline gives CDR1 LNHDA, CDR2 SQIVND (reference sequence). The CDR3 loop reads CASSRTGTGNEKLFF. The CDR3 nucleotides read TGTGCCAGTAGTAGAACCGGGACAGGTAATGAAAAACTGTTTTTT. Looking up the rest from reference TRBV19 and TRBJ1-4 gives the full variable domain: DGGITQSPKYLFRKEGQNVTLSCEQNLNHDAMYWYRQDPGQGLRLIYYSQIVNDFQKGDIAEGYSVSREKKESFPLTVTSAQKNPTAFYLCASSRTGTGNEKLFFGSGTQLSVL.

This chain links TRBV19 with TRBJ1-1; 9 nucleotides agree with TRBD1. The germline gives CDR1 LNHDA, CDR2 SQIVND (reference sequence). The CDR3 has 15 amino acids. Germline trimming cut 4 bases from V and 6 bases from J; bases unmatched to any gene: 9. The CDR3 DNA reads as TGTGCCAGTAGTAGTGGGGGACAGGGAGCGCCTGAAGCTTTCTTT. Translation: CASSSGGQGAPEAFF.

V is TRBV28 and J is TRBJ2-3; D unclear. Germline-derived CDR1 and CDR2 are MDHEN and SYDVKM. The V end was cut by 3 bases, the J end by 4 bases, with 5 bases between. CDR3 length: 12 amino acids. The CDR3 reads CASSFWPDTQYF. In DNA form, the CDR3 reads TGTGCCAGCAGTTTTTGGCCAGATACGCAGTATTTT. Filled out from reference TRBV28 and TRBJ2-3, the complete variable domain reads DVKVTQSSRYLVKRTGEKVFLECVQDMDHENMFWYRQDPGLGLRLIYFSYDVKMKEKGDIPEGYSVSREKKERFSLILESASTNQTSMYLCASSFWPDTQYFGPGTRLTVL.